A single sample gave rise to the 13 T cell receptor beta chains below, sequenced in a study of PD-L1 blockade in urothelial cancer (dated by TCRdb to the late 2010s). In the paper's terms, the time point label means: pretreatment peripheral blood. The method was the immunoSEQ multiplex PCR assay. In TCRdb, the immuneACCESS table is reduced to in-frame sequences with V and J assigned. These tables do not hold every clone; where another copy was compared, an unresolved V gene accounts for under half, and the others remain unexplained. The sample records roughly 77,000 clones, over 80% of which are singletons. 8% to 10% of the sample belongs to the ten largest clones. The input for sequencing was PBMCs, taken around atezolizumab (anti-PD-L1) treatment. These TCRs come from a woman between 65 and 79 years old with urothelial cancer.

This sequence joins TRBV7-9 and TRBJ1-2; the match to TRBD1 covers 9 bases. In germline, CDR1 is SEHNR, CDR2 FQNEAQ (reference sequence). V trimming: 5 bases; J trimming: 1 base; junction bases outside the gene matches: 2. CDR3 length equals 14 residues. The CDR3 DNA reads TGTGCCAGCAGCCCGACAGGGGGTAACTATGGCTACACCTTC. Translating gives CASSPTGGNYGYTF.

V gene TRBV13 combines with J gene TRBJ2-5, with D maybe TRBD2 (7 bases). The CDR3 consists of 15 residues. Germline V lookup: CDR1 PRHDT, CDR2 FYEKMQ (reference sequence). Trimming shortened V by 0 bases and J by 4 bases, and 12 bases separated the two germline ends. DNA for the CDR3: TGTGCCAGCAGCTTAGGAGGGGGGGCCGTAGAGACCCAGTACTTC. Translated, it gives CASSLGGGAVETQYF.

The CDR3 is CAWSGAAGSRYEQYF. CDR3 bases: TGTGCCTGGAGTGGGGCAGCAGGATCTCGGTACGAGCAGTACTTC. The rearrangement links TRBV30 to TRBJ2-7; D remains ambiguous. The V end lost 1 base, the J end lost 4 bases, and 17 bases lay between the germline ends. The CDR3 sequence is 15 residues long. CDR1 and CDR2 (germline): GTSNPN, SVGIG (reference sequence).

The chain carries TRBV1 and TRBJ2-7; no DNA check was done on the table's D call, TRBD1. TRBV1 is described as a pseudogene. CDR3 length: 17 residues. The CDR3 sequence is CTSSQDVLGQGSYEQYF. CDR3 DNA sequence: TGCACCAGCAGCCAAGATGTTCTGGGCCAGGGCTCATACGAGCAGTACTTC.

V is TRBV7-9 and J is TRBJ1-4; 7 bases fit TRBD1. The CDR3 loop spans 17 amino acids. CDR1 is SEHNR, CDR2 FQNEAQ, per germline (reference sequence). V dropped 2 bases and J dropped 0; count of bases not matched to a gene: 6. CDR3 nucleotides: TGTGCCAGCAGCTTAATCCGGGACAGCGCAACTAATGAAAAACTGTTTTTT. Translating it yields CASSLIRDSATNEKLFF.

DNA of the CDR3: TGTGCCAGCAGCTTAACCAGCGTTAGCTCCTACAATGAGCAGTTCTTC. Its translation: CASSLTSVSSYNEQFF. The chain employs TRBV5-5 and TRBJ2-1; D unresolved. CDR1 and CDR2 (germline): SGHKS, YYEKEE (reference sequence). Trimming removed 2 bases at V and 0 bases at J, with 12 bases between. This CDR3 region has 16 residues.

The V and J genes are TRBV5-1 and TRBJ2-1, with D perhaps matching TRBD2 (6 bases). The CDR3 sequence is 11 residues long. Deletions cut 4 bases from V and 13 bases from J, with 12 bases between. Germline CDR1 is SGHRS and CDR2 is YFSETQ. The CDR3 region is CASSEGGKQFF. CDR3 DNA: TGCGCCAGCAGCGAGGGAGGCAAACAGTTCTTC.

This rearrangement joins TRBV28 to TRBJ1-1; D unclear. V was pared by 6 bases and J by 7 bases, with 18 bases between. The CDR3 runs to 14 residues. CDR1 and CDR2 from the germline V gene are MDHEN and SYDVKM. The CDR3, as DNA: TGTGCCAGCAGCGGGCATCCGGGATTAGGTGAAGCTTTCTTT. It codes for CASSGHPGLGEAFF.

This clone was detected only a few times. V is TRBV30 and J is TRBJ2-1, with unresolved D. This CDR3 region has 13 residues. V was trimmed by 3 bases and J by 5 bases, leaving 11 bases between them. Germline loops: CDR1 GTSNPN, CDR2 SVGIG (reference sequence). The chain's CDR3 is CAWRAGSNNEQFF. The CDR3 DNA is TGTGCCTGGAGGGCAGGATCTAACAATGAGCAGTTCTTC.

The rearrangement links TRBV11-2 to TRBJ2-3, with TRBD1 identical over 7 bases. The CDR3 sequence is 17 residues long. The V and J ends lost 0 bases and 1 base, in that order; junction bases with no gene match: 7. Germline V gene sequence: CDR1 SGHAT, CDR2 FQNNGV. For the CDR3, the DNA is TGTGCCAGCAGCTTAGAACCAGGGGGATTAGGCACAGATACGCAGTATTTT. Protein sequence: CASSLEPGGLGTDTQYF.

As DNA, the CDR3 is TGTGCCTCTAAGGGGGGGGCGCACGGAAACACCATATATTTT. Protein sequence: CASKGGAHGNTIYF. The chain employs TRBV11-3 and TRBJ1-3; D is possibly TRBD1 (6 bases). V lost 11 bases to trimming and J lost 4 bases, with 18 bases between them. Per the germline V gene, CDR1 is SGHNT and CDR2 is YENEEA. There are 14 residues in the CDR3.

The chain combines TRBV5-1 with TRBJ2-1, with 8 bases identical to TRBD2. CDR1 SGHRS and CDR2 YFSETQ come from the germline V gene. The CDR3 has 13 residues. Trimming took 2 bases from V and 7 from J; bases not matched to a gene: 2. The CDR3 here is CASSLTGGNEQFF. The CDR3 nucleotides read TGCGCCAGCAGCTTAACGGGGGGGAATGAGCAGTTCTTC.

The rearrangement uses TRBV18 and TRBJ2-5, with D tentatively TRBD1 (6 bases). The CDR3 consists of 15 residues. Germline V gene data show CDR1 as KGHSH and CDR2 as LQKENI. V gave up 3 bases and J gave up 5 bases, with 16 bases separating them. DNA of the CDR3: TGTGCCAGCTCACCTCACGACAGGCCTGGGGAGACCCAGTACTTC. It specifies CASSPHDRPGETQYF. The full variable domain, its missing parts supplied by reference TRBV18 and TRBJ2-5, is NAGVMQNPRHLVRRRGQEARLRCSPMKGHSHVYWYRQLPEEGLKFMVYLQKENIIDESGMPKERFSAEFPKEGPSILRIQQVVRGDSAAYFCASSPHDRPGETQYFGPGTRLLVL.